This is a list of T cell receptor beta chains from one sample in a study of post-analysis software for immune sequencing data. TCRdb processed the PCR reads anew with MiXCR; each CDR3 protein has one entry. The table records hundreds of thousands of distinct CDR3 sequences, approximately 30% of them present only once. Sequenced sample: blood. All receptors derive from a girl aged 10-17 years with multiple sclerosis. Each CDR3 is given with its conserved first and last residue. The D gene is left open where the match is weak. Size tells how often a clone was seen (once, few, many) or the class of an expanded clone, and some rows leave it out.

>TRBD2|TRBJ2-1|-|TRBV10-3
CAISDGTPAGINEQFF
TGTGCCATCAGTGATGGGACCCCAGCGGGGATCAATGAGCAGTTCTTC
>-|TRBJ2-7|-|TRBV3-1
CASSQGTTSYEQYF
TGTGCCAGCAGCCAAGGGACAACTTCCTACGAGCAGTACTTC
>-|TRBJ2-1|-|TRBV3-1
CASKGPGPLTSYNEQFF
TGTGCCAGCAAGGGACCGGGACCACTAACCTCTTACAATGAGCAGTTCTTC
>TRBD2|TRBJ2-2|-|TRBV20-1
CSAYPGGAGGERFF
TGCAGTGCTTACCCCGGGGGAGCGGGGGGGGAGCGGTTTTTT
>TRBD2|TRBJ2-3|few|TRBV12-3/TRBV12-4
CASRLILAGGADTQYF
TGTGCCAGCAGACTCATACTAGCGGGAGGCGCAGATACGCAGTATTTT
>-|TRBJ2-7|-|TRBV20-1
CSARDVTYEQYF
TGCAGTGCTAGAGATGTGACCTACGAGCAGTACTTC
>TRBD1|TRBJ2-3|few|TRBV20-1
CSARRDRTDTQYF
TGCAGTGCTAGGAGGGACAGGACAGATACGCAGTATTTT
>TRBD2|TRBJ2-5|-|TRBV4-1
CASSQGRSGGAEETQYF
TGCGCCAGCAGCCAGGGTAGAAGCGGGGGGGCCGAAGAGACCCAGTACTTC
>TRBD2|TRBJ2-7|few|TRBV29-1
CSVETSGGKQYF
TGCAGCGTTGAAACTAGCGGGGGGAAGCAGTACTTC
>TRBD1|TRBJ1-1|-|TRBV12-3/TRBV12-4
CASERTGQNTEAFF
TGTGCCAGCGAGCGGACAGGGCAGAACACTGAAGCTTTCTTT
>-|TRBJ2-3|few|TRBV29-1
CSVGTTLTDTQYF
TGCAGCGTTGGGACTACGCTGACAGATACGCAGTATTTT
>TRBD1|TRBJ2-5|-|TRBV10-3
CAIKGQGAGETQYF
TGTGCCATCAAAGGACAGGGGGCTGGTGAGACCCAGTACTTC
>-|TRBJ2-3|few|TRBV6-5
CASRPQGYASGQYF
TGTGCCAGCAGGCCCCAGGGCTACGCTAGTGGGCAGTATTTT
>TRBD2|TRBJ2-3|few|TRBV3-1
CASSQAGLAGGYTQYF
TGTGCCAGCAGCCAAGCGGGACTAGCGGGGGGTTATACGCAGTATTTT
>-|TRBJ2-5|few|TRBV15
CATSRDGRGETQYF
TGTGCCACCAGCAGAGACGGGAGAGGTGAGACCCAGTACTTC
>TRBD2|TRBJ2-1|-|TRBV11-2
CACSLVRLAGEEQFF
TGTGCCTGCAGCTTAGTTCGACTAGCGGGAGAGGAGCAGTTCTTC
>-|TRBJ1-2|-|TRBV29-1
CSVPAQQSNYGYTF
TGCAGCGTCCCCGCCCAGCAGTCTAACTATGGCTACACCTTC
>-|TRBJ2-5|many|TRBV12-3/TRBV12-4
CASSLVGGPQETQYF
TGTGCCAGCAGTTTAGTTGGGGGGCCCCAAGAGACCCAGTACTTC
>TRBD2|TRBJ2-1|-|TRBV27
CASRRLAGGLCNEQFF
TGTGCCAGCAGACGACTAGCGGGGGGGCTCTGCAATGAGCAGTTCTTC
>-|TRBJ1-2|few|TRBV7-8
CASSSGGGFYGYTF
TGTGCCAGCAGTTCGGGAGGAGGGTTCTATGGCTACACCTTC
>TRBD1|TRBJ1-6|-|TRBV13
CASSRGTATLNSPLHF
TGTGCCAGCAGCCGCGGGACAGCCACTCTCAATTCACCCCTCCACTTT
>-|TRBJ2-3|-|TRBV10-3
CAIAPLGPGGVRDTQYF
TGTGCCATCGCCCCTCTCGGGCCCGGAGGAGTCCGGGATACGCAGTATTTT
>-|TRBJ2-4|many|TRBV20-1
CSARWLAKNIQYF
TGCAGTGCTAGATGGTTAGCCAAAAACATTCAGTACTTC
>TRBD2|TRBJ2-7|-|TRBV3-1
CASSQGGTSGREQYF
TGTGCCAGCAGCCAAGGAGGGACTAGCGGGCGCGAGCAGTACTTC
>-|TRBJ2-5|few|TRBV6-1
CASSEVPGTETQYF
TGTGCCAGCAGTGAAGTTCCAGGGACGGAGACCCAGTACTTC